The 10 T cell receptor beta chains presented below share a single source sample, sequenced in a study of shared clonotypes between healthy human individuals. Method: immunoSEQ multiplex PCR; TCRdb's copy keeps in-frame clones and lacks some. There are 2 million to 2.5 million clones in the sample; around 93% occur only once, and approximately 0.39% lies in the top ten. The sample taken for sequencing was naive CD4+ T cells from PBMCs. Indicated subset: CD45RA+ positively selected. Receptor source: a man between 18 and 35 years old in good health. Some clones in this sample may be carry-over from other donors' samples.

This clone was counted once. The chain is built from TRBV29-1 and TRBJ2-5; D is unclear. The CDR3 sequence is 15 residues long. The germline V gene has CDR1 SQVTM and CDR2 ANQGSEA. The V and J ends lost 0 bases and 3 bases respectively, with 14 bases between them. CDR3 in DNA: TGCAGCGTTGAAGATGCCAGGACCATAAAAGAGACCCAGTACTTC. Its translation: CSVEDARTIKETQYF.

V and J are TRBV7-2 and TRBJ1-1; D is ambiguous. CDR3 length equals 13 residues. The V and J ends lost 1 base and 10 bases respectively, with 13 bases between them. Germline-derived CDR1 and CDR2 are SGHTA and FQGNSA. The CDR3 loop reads CASSLGGSPGAFF. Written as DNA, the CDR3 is TGTGCCAGCAGCTTAGGGGGTTCCCCTGGAGCTTTCTTT.

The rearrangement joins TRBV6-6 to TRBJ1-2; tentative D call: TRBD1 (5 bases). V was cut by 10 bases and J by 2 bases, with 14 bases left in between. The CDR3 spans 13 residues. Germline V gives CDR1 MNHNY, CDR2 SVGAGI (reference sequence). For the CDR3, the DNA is TGTGCCATACCGCAGGGACGAAACTATGGCTACACCTTC. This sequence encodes CAIPQGRNYGYTF.

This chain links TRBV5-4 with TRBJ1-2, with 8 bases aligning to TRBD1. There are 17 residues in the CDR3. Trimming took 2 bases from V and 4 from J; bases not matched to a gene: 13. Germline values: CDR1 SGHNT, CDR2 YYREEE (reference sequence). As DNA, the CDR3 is TGTGCCAGCAGCTTCATGTCAGGGGGCCTAGCCGGCTATGGCTACACCTTC. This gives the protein CASSFMSGGLAGYGYTF.

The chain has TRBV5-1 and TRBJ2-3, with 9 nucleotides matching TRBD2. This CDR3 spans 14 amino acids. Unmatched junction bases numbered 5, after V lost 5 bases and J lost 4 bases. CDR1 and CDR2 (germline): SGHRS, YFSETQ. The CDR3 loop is CASRGGRAPDTQYF. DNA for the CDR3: TGCGCCAGCAGAGGCGGGAGGGCCCCAGATACGCAGTATTTT.

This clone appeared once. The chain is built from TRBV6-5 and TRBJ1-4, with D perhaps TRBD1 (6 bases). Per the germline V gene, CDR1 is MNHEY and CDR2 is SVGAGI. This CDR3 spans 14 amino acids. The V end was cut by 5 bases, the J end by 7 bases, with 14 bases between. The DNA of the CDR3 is TGTGCCAGCAGTCCGACAGGTAGTGGTGAAAAACTGTTTTTT. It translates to CASSPTGSGEKLFF.

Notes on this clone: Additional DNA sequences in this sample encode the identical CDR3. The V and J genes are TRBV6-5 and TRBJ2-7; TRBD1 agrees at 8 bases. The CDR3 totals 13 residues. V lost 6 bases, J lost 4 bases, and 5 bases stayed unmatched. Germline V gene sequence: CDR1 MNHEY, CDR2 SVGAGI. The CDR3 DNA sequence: TGTGCCAGCAGCCGGACAGGGAGTTACGAGCAGTACTTC. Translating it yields CASSRTGSYEQYF.

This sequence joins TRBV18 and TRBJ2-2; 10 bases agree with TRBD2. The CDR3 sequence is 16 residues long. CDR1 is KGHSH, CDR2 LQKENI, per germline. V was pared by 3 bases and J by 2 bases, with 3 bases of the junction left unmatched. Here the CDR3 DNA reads TGTGCCAGCTCACCCGGACTAGCGGATAACACCGGGGAGCTGTTTTTT. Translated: CASSPGLADNTGELFF.

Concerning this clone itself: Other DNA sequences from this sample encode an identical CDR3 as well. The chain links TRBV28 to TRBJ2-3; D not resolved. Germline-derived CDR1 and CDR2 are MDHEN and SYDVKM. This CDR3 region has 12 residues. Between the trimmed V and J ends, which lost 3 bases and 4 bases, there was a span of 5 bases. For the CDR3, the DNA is TGTGCCAGCAGTTTGGGCGCAGATACGCAGTATTTT. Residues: CASSLGADTQYF.

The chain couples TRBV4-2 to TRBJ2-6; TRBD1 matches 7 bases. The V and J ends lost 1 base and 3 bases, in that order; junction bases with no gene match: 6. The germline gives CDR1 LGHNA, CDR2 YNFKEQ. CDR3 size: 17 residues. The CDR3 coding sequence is TGTGCCAGCAGCCAAGTCGGGACAGACCTTGGGGCCAACGTCCTGACTTTC. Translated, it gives CASSQVGTDLGANVLTF.